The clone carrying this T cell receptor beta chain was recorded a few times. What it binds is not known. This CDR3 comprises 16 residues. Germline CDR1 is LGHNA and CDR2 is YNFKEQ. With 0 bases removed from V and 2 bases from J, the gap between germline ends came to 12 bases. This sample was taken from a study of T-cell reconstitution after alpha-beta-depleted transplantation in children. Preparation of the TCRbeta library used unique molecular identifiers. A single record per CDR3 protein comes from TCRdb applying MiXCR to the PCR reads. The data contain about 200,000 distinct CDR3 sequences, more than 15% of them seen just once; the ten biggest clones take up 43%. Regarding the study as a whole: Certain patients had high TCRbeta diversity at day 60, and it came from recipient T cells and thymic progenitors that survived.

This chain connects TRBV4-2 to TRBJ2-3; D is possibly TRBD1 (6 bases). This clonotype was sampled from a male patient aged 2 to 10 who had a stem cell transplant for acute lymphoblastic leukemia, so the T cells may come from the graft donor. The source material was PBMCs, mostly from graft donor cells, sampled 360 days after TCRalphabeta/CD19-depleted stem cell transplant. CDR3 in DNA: TGTGCCAGCAGCCAAGATGGCTCAGGGGACACAGATACGCAGTATTTT. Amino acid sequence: CASSQDGSGDTDTQYF.